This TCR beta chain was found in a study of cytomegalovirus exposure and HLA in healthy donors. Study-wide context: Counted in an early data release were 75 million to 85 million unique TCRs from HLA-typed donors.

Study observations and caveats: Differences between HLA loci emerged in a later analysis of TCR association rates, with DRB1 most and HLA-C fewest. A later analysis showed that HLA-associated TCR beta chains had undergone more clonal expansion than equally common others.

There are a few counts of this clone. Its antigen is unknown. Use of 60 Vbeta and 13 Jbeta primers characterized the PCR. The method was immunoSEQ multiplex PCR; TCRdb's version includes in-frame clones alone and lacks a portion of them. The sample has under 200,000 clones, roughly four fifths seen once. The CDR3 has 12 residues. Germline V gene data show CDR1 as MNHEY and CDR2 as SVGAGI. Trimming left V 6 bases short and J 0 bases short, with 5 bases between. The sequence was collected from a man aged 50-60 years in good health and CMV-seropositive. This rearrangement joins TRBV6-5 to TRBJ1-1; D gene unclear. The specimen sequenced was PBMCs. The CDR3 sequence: CASRQLNTEAFF. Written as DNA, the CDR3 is TGTGCCAGCAGACAGTTGAACACTGAAGCTTTCTTT.